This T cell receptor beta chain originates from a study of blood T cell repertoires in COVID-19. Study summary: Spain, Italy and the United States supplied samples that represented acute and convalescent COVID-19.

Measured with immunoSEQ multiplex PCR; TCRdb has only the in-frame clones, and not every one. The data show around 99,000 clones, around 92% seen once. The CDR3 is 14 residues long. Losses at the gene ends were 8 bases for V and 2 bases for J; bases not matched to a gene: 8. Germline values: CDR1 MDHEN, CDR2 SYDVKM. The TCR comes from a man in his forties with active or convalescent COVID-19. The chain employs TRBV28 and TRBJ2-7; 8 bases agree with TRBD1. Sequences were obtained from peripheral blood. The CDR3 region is CASVDTGGTYEQYF. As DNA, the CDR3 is TGTGCCAGCGTAGACACAGGGGGTACCTACGAGCAGTACTTC.